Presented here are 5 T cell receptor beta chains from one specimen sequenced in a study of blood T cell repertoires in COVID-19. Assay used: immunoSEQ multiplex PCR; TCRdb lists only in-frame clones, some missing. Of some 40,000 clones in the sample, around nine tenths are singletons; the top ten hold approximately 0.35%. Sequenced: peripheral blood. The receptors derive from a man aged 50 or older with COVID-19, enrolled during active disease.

This chain's CDR3 is CASSLDRDSEAFF. DNA for the CDR3: TGTGCCAGCAGCTTGGACCGGGACAGTGAAGCTTTCTTT. The rearrangement uses TRBV11-2 and TRBJ1-1, with TRBD1 matching over 7 bases. With V trimmed by 3 bases and J by 7 bases, 5 bases remained unmatched. The CDR3 sequence is 13 residues long. Germline V gene lookup returns CDR1 SGHAT and CDR2 FQNNGV.

In nucleotides, the CDR3 is TGTGCCAGCTCGCTCGGGACAGGGACCAACACCGGGGAGCTGTTTTTT. Encoded protein: CASSLGTGTNTGELFF. The rearrangement uses TRBV18 and TRBJ2-2; 9 bases fit TRBD1. V dropped 6 bases and J dropped 2; count of bases not matched to a gene: 7. CDR3 length equals 16 residues. Germline V lookup: CDR1 KGHSH, CDR2 LQKENI.

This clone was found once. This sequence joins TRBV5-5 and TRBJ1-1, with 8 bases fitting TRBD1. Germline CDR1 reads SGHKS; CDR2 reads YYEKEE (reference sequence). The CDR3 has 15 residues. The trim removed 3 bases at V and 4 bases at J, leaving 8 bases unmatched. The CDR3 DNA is TGTGCCAGCAGCTCTCCGGACAGGGAGGCCACTGAAGCTTTCTTT. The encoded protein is CASSSPDREATEAFF.

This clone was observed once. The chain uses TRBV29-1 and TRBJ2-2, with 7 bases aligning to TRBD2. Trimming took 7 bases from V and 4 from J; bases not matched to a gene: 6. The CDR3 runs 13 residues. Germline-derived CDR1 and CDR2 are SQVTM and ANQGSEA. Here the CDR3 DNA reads TGCAGCGGCCGTCGCGGGGGCACCGGGGAGCTGTTTTTT. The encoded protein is CSGRRGGTGELFF.

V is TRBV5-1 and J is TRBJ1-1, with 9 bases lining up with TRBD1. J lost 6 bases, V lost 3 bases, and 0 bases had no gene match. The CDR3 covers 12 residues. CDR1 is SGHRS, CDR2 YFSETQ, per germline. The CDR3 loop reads CASSWTGAEAFF. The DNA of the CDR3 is TGCGCCAGCAGCTGGACAGGGGCTGAAGCTTTCTTT. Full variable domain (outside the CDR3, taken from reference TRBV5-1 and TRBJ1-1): KAGVTQTPRYLIKTRGQQVTLSCSPISGHRSVSWYQQTPGQGLQFLFEYFSETQRNKGNFPGRFSGRQFSNSRSEMNVSTLELGDSALYLCASSWTGAEAFFGQGTRLTVV.